The 27 T cell receptor beta chains below all came from one sample that was sequenced in a study of shared clonotypes between healthy human individuals. The protocol was immunoSEQ multiplex PCR, while the TCRdb copy is restricted to in-frame clones and leaves out a portion. The table includes about 2.3 million clones, 85% to 95% detected once. Sequenced material: naive CD4+ T cells from PBMCs. Specified subset: CD45RA+ positively selected. These receptors were obtained from a man younger than 30 in good health. Some clones in this sample may be carry-over from other donors' samples.

The chain is built from TRBV28 and TRBJ2-2, with D maybe TRBD2 (5 bases). With 5 bases removed from V and 8 bases from J, the gap between germline ends came to 12 bases. The germline gives CDR1 MDHEN, CDR2 SYDVKM. CDR3 size: 13 residues. The CDR3 DNA reads TGTGCCAGCAGTCCCCTGAGGGTTGGGGAGCTGTTTTTT. This gives the protein CASSPLRVGELFF.

As for this clone: Lacking the conserved final phenylalanine or tryptophan, this CDR3 likely reflects a read error. The chain couples TRBV7-8 to TRBJ2-2; D is ambiguous. The CDR3 runs to 17 residues. The germline V and J ends were trimmed by 2 bases and 1 base, with 14 bases remaining between them. Germline CDR1 and CDR2: SGHVS and FQNEAQ. Written as DNA, the CDR3 is TGTGCCAGCAGCTTATACCCGGGCCAGTTGAACACCGGGGAGCTGTTTCTT. Amino acids: CASSLYPGQLNTGELFL.

The V gene is TRBV7-9, the J gene TRBJ2-3; possibly TRBD2 for D (6 bases). The CDR3 totals 14 residues. Germline loops: CDR1 SEHNR, CDR2 FQNEAQ (reference sequence). With 9 bases removed from V and 2 bases from J, the gap between germline ends came to 15 bases. This chain's CDR3 is CASLRTTITDTQYF. DNA of the CDR3: TGTGCCAGTCTAAGGACTACTATCACAGATACGCAGTATTTT.

As DNA, the CDR3 is TGTGCCAGCAGTGAATTGACTAGCGGTCCCTACGAGCAGTACTTC. As protein: CASSELTSGPYEQYF. The chain is built from TRBV2 and TRBJ2-7; 9 nucleotides align to TRBD2. The germline V gene has CDR1 SNHLY and CDR2 FYNNEI. With V trimmed by 2 bases and J by 2 bases, 4 bases remained unmatched. This CDR3 is 15 amino acids long.

This clone was counted between two and nine times. Within the sample, other DNA sequences also encode this same CDR3. CDR3 sequence: CASSLGSAGNQPQHF. In DNA form, the CDR3 reads TGCGCCAGCAGCTTGGGATCGGCAGGCAATCAGCCCCAGCATTTT. The J gene is TRBJ1-5, the V gene TRBV5-1, with D unclear. Deletions cut 0 bases from V and 2 bases from J, with 9 bases between. The CDR3 is 15 residues long. CDR1 SGHRS and CDR2 YFSETQ come from the germline V gene.

This chain links TRBV18 with TRBJ2-7; D gene ambiguous. Per germline, CDR1 KGHSH and CDR2 LQKENI. With 3 bases removed from V and 2 bases from J, the gap between germline ends came to 11 bases. The CDR3 sequence is 14 residues long. CDR3 nucleotide sequence: TGTGCCAGCTCACCCTCTCAGGCAACCTACGAGCAGTACTTC. This encodes CASSPSQATYEQYF.

This chain connects TRBV5-1 to TRBJ2-7, with TRBD2 matching over 11 bases. Trimming at V came to 6 bases and at J to 3 bases, leaving 14 bases not matched to a gene. Germline lookup yields CDR1 SGHRS and CDR2 YFSETQ. The CDR3 length is 17 residues. As DNA, the CDR3 is TGCGCCAGCAAGGCCTTACTAGCGGGAGCTTCCTTCTACGAGCAGTACTTC. It encodes CASKALLAGASFYEQYF.

Concerning this clone itself: Different DNA sequences within this sample yield the same CDR3. The chain couples TRBV18 to TRBJ2-7; 9 nucleotides agree with TRBD2. This CDR3 contains 15 residues. Per germline, CDR1 KGHSH and CDR2 LQKENI. The ends lost 2 bases at V and 2 bases at J; junction bases unmatched: 4. CDR3 in amino acids: CASSPRAGGPYEQYF. The CDR3 region has the DNA TGTGCCAGCTCACCAAGGGCGGGAGGGCCCTACGAGCAGTACTTC. Using reference TRBV18 and TRBJ2-7 for the parts outside the CDR3, the full variable domain is NAGVMQNPRHLVRRRGQEARLRCSPMKGHSHVYWYRQLPEEGLKFMVYLQKENIIDESGMPKERFSAEFPKEGPSILRIQQVVRGDSAAYFCASSPRAGGPYEQYFGPGTRLTVT.

Turning to this clone: A much larger clone differs from this one at a single base, so this may be a read error. The same CDR3 arises from other DNA sequences in this sample as well. The J gene is TRBJ1-1, the V gene TRBV5-1; no firm D call. Germline CDR1 is SGHRS and CDR2 is YFSETQ. The CDR3 loop spans 13 amino acids. Deletions cut 0 bases from V and 2 bases from J, with 5 bases between. In nucleotides, the CDR3 is TGCGCCAGCAGCTTGGAGGGCAACACTGAAGCTTTCTTT. Residues: CASSLEGNTEAFF. Using reference TRBV5-1 and TRBJ1-1 for the parts outside the CDR3, the full variable domain is KAGVTQTPRYLIKTRGQQVTLSCSPISGHRSVSWYQQTPGQGLQFLFEYFSETQRNKGNFPGRFSGRQFSNSRSEMNVSTLELGDSALYLCASSLEGNTEAFFGQGTRLTVV.

The V call is TRBV19, the J call TRBJ1-2; 11 nucleotides line up with TRBD1. This CDR3 region has 15 residues. Trimming removed 7 bases from V and 4 bases from J; junction bases left unmatched: 8. Germline V lookup: CDR1 LNHDA, CDR2 SQIVND (reference sequence). The CDR3 DNA follows: TGTGCCAGTATTGGTACGGGGACAGGGGGCTATGGCTACACCTTC. Protein sequence: CASIGTGTGGYGYTF.

The rearrangement links TRBV2 to TRBJ1-2; D might be TRBD1 (5 bases). V lost 4 bases and J lost 4, with 10 bases in between. The CDR3 spans 13 residues. Germline CDR1 reads SNHLY; CDR2 reads FYNNEI. CDR3 region: CASSGQSLYGYTF. The CDR3 bases are TGTGCCAGCAGTGGACAGAGCCTCTATGGCTACACCTTC. Supplemented by reference TRBV2 and TRBJ1-2, the full variable domain reads EPEVTQTPSHQVTQMGQEVILRCVPISNHLYFYWYRQILGQKVEFLVSFYNNEISEKSEIFDDQFSVERPDGSNFTLKIRSTKLEDSAMYFCASSGQSLYGYTFGSGTRLTVV.

The chain has TRBV6-1 and TRBJ2-5; the D gene is possibly TRBD1 (6 bases). V lost 6 bases, J lost 2 bases, and 10 bases lay in between. CDR3 size: 13 residues. Germline values: CDR1 MNHNS, CDR2 SASEGT. The CDR3 DNA reads TGTGCCAGCAGGGTCAGGGGACAAGAGACCCAGTACTTC. Translated, it gives CASRVRGQETQYF.

The V and J genes are TRBV7-3 and TRBJ2-7, with 15 bases lining up with TRBD2. The CDR3 extends over 15 amino acids. The trim removed 5 bases at V and 3 bases at J, leaving 2 bases unmatched. CDR1 SGHTA and CDR2 FQGTGA come from the germline V gene. The CDR3 bases are TGTGCCAGCAGCATGGGACTAGCGGGAGGCTACGAGCAGTACTTC. It encodes CASSMGLAGGYEQYF.

This rearrangement joins TRBV7-2 to TRBJ2-5; TRBD2 is a possible D gene (5 bases). This CDR3 spans 14 amino acids. With 2 bases removed from V and 4 bases from J, the gap between germline ends came to 11 bases. Germline V gives CDR1 SGHTA, CDR2 FQGNSA. The CDR3 DNA reads as TGTGCCAGCAGCTTAAGTGGGAGAAGAGAGACCCAGTACTTC. Translation: CASSLSGRRETQYF.

The chain couples TRBV19 to TRBJ1-1, with 8 bases aligning to TRBD1. The J segment lost 4 bases and the V segment lost 4 bases, leaving 5 bases of the junction unmatched. The CDR3 contains 14 residues. CDR1 and CDR2 from the germline V gene are LNHDA and SQIVND (reference sequence). The CDR3 DNA sequence: TGTGCCAGTAGTACCCTGGACAGGGCCACTGAAGCTTTCTTT. It codes for CASSTLDRATEAFF.

This clone was counted between two and nine times. This chain links TRBV6-5 with TRBJ1-4, with D unresolved. V lost 10 bases, J lost 7 bases, and 10 bases lay in between. Per the germline V gene, CDR1 is MNHEY and CDR2 is SVGAGI. The CDR3 spans 11 residues. The CDR3: CATKAGEKLFF. CDR3 coding DNA: TGTGCCACGAAAGCAGGTGAAAAACTGTTTTTT.

The chain combines TRBV28 with TRBJ1-2; a weak D match, TRBD1 (6 bases). This CDR3 is 15 amino acids long. The germline CDR1 and CDR2 sequences are MDHEN and SYDVKM. V gave up 4 bases and J gave up 4 bases, with 16 bases separating them. The CDR3 nucleotides are TGTGCCAGCAGTTCAGACGGAACAGGGCTCTATGGCTACACCTTC. Translation gives CASSSDGTGLYGYTF.

The chain is built from TRBV5-1 and TRBJ1-2, with TRBD1 matching over 8 bases. This CDR3 comprises 16 residues. V lost 6 bases to trimming and J lost 8 bases; unmatched junction nucleotides: 18. Germline CDR1 is SGHRS and CDR2 is YFSETQ. In DNA, the CDR3 is TGCGCCAGCACCTTAGCTACCGGGGGACAGGACGGCGGCTACACCTTC. This sequence encodes CASTLATGGQDGGYTF.

J is TRBJ1-5 and V is TRBV28; D is undetermined. V dropped 3 bases and J dropped 2 bases, with 14 bases sitting between them. Germline-derived CDR1 and CDR2 are MDHEN and SYDVKM. The CDR3 consists of 16 residues. CDR3 coding DNA: TGTGCCAGCAGTTTTATGGGCCCTGGGGGCAATCAGCCCCAGCATTTT. As protein: CASSFMGPGGNQPQHF.

This clone was detected only a few times. The V gene is TRBV5-4, the J gene TRBJ1-1; D call uncertain. The CDR3 is 13 residues long. Trimming stripped 2 bases from V and 3 bases from J, with 8 bases between. In germline, CDR1 is SGHNT, CDR2 YYREEE (reference sequence). The CDR3 bases are TGTGCCAGCAGCTTTTGGGTCCACACTGAAGCTTTCTTT. Translation gives CASSFWVHTEAFF.

V is TRBV9 and J is TRBJ2-3; no reliable D call. CDR3 length: 17 residues. Trimming removed 3 bases from V and 4 bases from J, with 21 bases in between. CDR1 is SGDLS and CDR2 is YYNGEE in the germline V gene. DNA for the CDR3: TGTGCCAGCAGCGGGCACCTTTGGACCACCAAAGCAGATACGCAGTATTTT. This sequence encodes CASSGHLWTTKADTQYF.

The chain is built from TRBV13 and TRBJ2-7; 7 bases fit TRBD2. CDR1 is PRHDT and CDR2 is FYEKMQ in the germline V gene (reference sequence). V shed 5 bases and J 8 bases; nucleotides not matched to a gene: 21. This CDR3 is built from 17 residues. In nucleotides, the CDR3 is TGTGCCAGCAGCCTAAGTTCGACCTACCGGGAGGCCACCAAGCAGTACTTC. It encodes CASSLSSTYREATKQYF.

This clone was recorded once. The rearrangement links TRBV10-3 to TRBJ2-2; maybe TRBD1 (6 bases). The V and J ends lost 1 base and 2 bases respectively, with 8 bases between them. Looked up from germline, CDR1 is ENHRY and CDR2 is SYGVKD. This CDR3 is 15 amino acids long. DNA for the CDR3: TGTGCCATCAGTGAGTTGGGGGCAAACACCGGGGAGCTGTTTTTT. Translation: CAISELGANTGELFF.

The chain carries TRBV9 and TRBJ1-1; D is ambiguous. The CDR3 has 14 residues. Germline CDR1 reads SGDLS; CDR2 reads YYNGEE. With 4 bases removed from V and 7 bases from J, the gap between germline ends came to 17 bases. The CDR3 reads CASSPPSYSLEAFF. CDR3 in DNA: TGTGCCAGCAGCCCCCCGTCCTACAGCCTTGAAGCTTTCTTT.

As concerns this clone: The identical CDR3 is also encoded by other nucleotide sequences in the sample. This chain joins TRBV9 and TRBJ2-6; D uncertain. V lost 3 bases and J lost 0, with 4 bases in between. Per the germline V gene, CDR1 is SGDLS and CDR2 is YYNGEE. The CDR3 is 14 residues long. The CDR3 reads CASSASSGANVLTF. DNA for the CDR3: TGTGCCAGCAGCGCGTCCTCTGGGGCCAACGTCCTGACTTTC.

On this clone itself: The sample contains more than one DNA sequence encoding this CDR3. The V call is TRBV6-1, the J call TRBJ1-5; perhaps TRBD1 as D (5 bases). In germline, CDR1 is MNHNS, CDR2 SASEGT. V lost 3 bases to trimming and J lost 6 bases, with 12 bases between them. CDR3 length: 14 amino acids. For the CDR3, the DNA is TGTGCCAGCAGTGAGGCGGGGGGAGGTCAGCCCCAGCATTTT. This translates into CASSEAGGGQPQHF.

Concerning this clone: The sample holds other DNA sequences that translate to the same CDR3. The chain couples TRBV27 to TRBJ2-7; TRBD2 is a possible D gene (5 bases). V was shortened by 5 bases and J by 2 bases, with 10 bases between the two germline ends. Germline V lookup: CDR1 MNHEY, CDR2 SMNVEV (reference sequence). CDR3 size: 13 residues. CDR3 nucleotides: TGTGCCAGCAGTCGCGACGGGACCTACGAGCAGTACTTC. Its translation is CASSRDGTYEQYF.